What follows are 23 T cell receptor beta chains derived from one specimen sequenced in a study of blood T cell repertoires in COVID-19. TCRdb's table, derived via immunoSEQ multiplex PCR, lists solely in-frame clones and lacks some. The repertoire has about 200,000 clones, 80% to 90% of them found once; the top ten carry around 4.9%. Input material: peripheral blood. Receptors originate from a woman aged 80 or older with acute or convalescent COVID-19.

J is TRBJ1-2 and V is TRBV7-2; D gene uncertain. Germline V CDR1 and CDR2: SGHTA, FQGNSA. The germline V and J ends were trimmed by 1 base and 5 bases, with 8 bases remaining between them. The CDR3 length is 13 residues. The CDR3 loop reads CASSLVPRYGYTF. The CDR3 nucleotides are TGTGCCAGCAGCTTAGTACCACGGTATGGCTACACCTTC.

V and J are TRBV7-2 and TRBJ2-1; D possibly corresponds to TRBD1 (6 bases). Deletions cut 5 bases from V and 9 bases from J, with 17 bases between. CDR3 size: 14 residues. Germline V gene lookup returns CDR1 SGHTA and CDR2 FQGNSA. In nucleotides, the CDR3 is TGTGCCAGCAGCCCAGTGGGGGAAGGGGGTGAGCAGTTCTTC. Its translation: CASSPVGEGGEQFF.

The chain's CDR3 is CASKVVGASDTQYF. The CDR3 DNA is TGCGCCAGCAAGGTAGTGGGAGCTTCAGATACGCAGTATTTT. This rearrangement joins TRBV5-1 to TRBJ2-3; tentatively, D is TRBD2 (5 bases). V lost 6 bases to trimming and J lost 4 bases, with 15 bases between them. This CDR3 spans 14 amino acids. The V gene's germline CDR1 is SGHRS and CDR2 YFSETQ.

The J gene is TRBJ1-1, the V gene TRBV11-2, with 10 bases lining up with TRBD1. The length of the CDR3 is 18 residues. V was clipped by 6 bases and J by 0 bases; unmatched bases: 13. Germline V CDR1 and CDR2: SGHAT, FQNNGV. The CDR3 nucleotides are TGTGCCAGCAGTCCCAGACCCCCCGGGACAGGGGTGAACACTGAAGCTTTCTTT. This translates into CASSPRPPGTGVNTEAFF.

This chain uses TRBV9 with TRBJ2-1; TRBD2 agrees at 9 bases. The V and J ends lost 4 bases and 0 bases, in that order; junction bases with no gene match: 8. The CDR3 contains 17 residues. CDR1 and CDR2 (germline): SGDLS, YYNGEE. CDR3 amino acids: CASSPPNSGSSYNEQFF. Here the CDR3 DNA reads TGTGCCAGCAGCCCTCCCAATAGCGGGAGCTCCTACAATGAGCAGTTCTTC.

The CDR3 spells CASSLYGTNYGYTF. In DNA, the CDR3 is TGTGCCAGCAGCTTATACGGGACTAACTATGGCTACACCTTC. This sequence joins TRBV7-8 and TRBJ1-2; no firm D call. The CDR3 is made up of 14 amino acids. The V end lost 2 bases, the J end lost 0 bases, and 7 bases lay between the germline ends. The germline V gene encodes CDR1 SGHVS and CDR2 FQNEAQ.

The CDR3 bases are TGTGCCAGCAGTGAAAATTGGGCAGTTCGTGGCTACACCTTC. Protein sequence: CASSENWAVRGYTF. The V call is TRBV2, the J call TRBJ1-2; D not certain. This CDR3 spans 14 amino acids. Germline values: CDR1 SNHLY, CDR2 FYNNEI. V was clipped by 2 bases and J by 7 bases, with 14 bases between them.

V is TRBV6-1 and J is TRBJ1-2, with 9 positions matching TRBD1. Germline trimming cut 1 base from V and 7 bases from J; bases unmatched to any gene: 4. Germline V gene data show CDR1 as MNHNS and CDR2 as SASEGT. The CDR3 contains 14 residues. The CDR3 nucleotides read TGTGCCAGCAGTGAAGGTGGGGACAGGGTTGGCTACACCTTC. It translates to CASSEGGDRVGYTF.

The genes are TRBV9 and TRBJ2-2; the match to TRBD1 covers 8 bases. The V and J ends lost 8 bases and 2 bases, in that order; junction bases with no gene match: 5. CDR3 length: 14 amino acids. Germline V CDR1 and CDR2: SGDLS, YYNGEE. The CDR3 sequence: CASGQGLNTGELFF. The CDR3 nucleotides read TGTGCCAGTGGACAGGGCCTAAACACCGGGGAGCTGTTTTTT.

The V call is TRBV7-2, the J call TRBJ2-2, with TRBD2 identical over 10 bases. Per germline, CDR1 SGHTA and CDR2 FQGNSA. Trimming removed 5 bases from V and 6 bases from J; junction bases left unmatched: 6. This CDR3 comprises 15 residues. The CDR3 DNA reads as TGTGCCAGCAGCCCCCTAGCGGGAGTGGCCGGGGAGCTGTTTTTT. Translation: CASSPLAGVAGELFF.

CDR3 coding DNA: TGTGCCAGCACCCCGTCACAGGGAAACGTTGAAAAACTGTTTTTT. Translating gives CASTPSQGNVEKLFF. J is TRBJ1-4 and V is TRBV6-5, with a weak D call TRBD1 (6 bases). The ends were cut back, 7 bases at V and 7 bases at J, with 19 bases in the middle. The CDR3 covers 15 residues. Germline CDR1 reads MNHEY; CDR2 reads SVGAGI.

This clone has just a few counts. The gene calls are TRBV6-2 or TRBV6-3 and TRBJ2-1, with 10 bases matching TRBD2. This CDR3 region has 17 residues. Trimming removed 2 bases from V and 5 bases from J; junction bases left unmatched: 9. In germline, CDR1 is MNHEY, CDR2 SVGEGT. Here the CDR3 reads CASSYSLLAGSNNEQFF. CDR3 DNA sequence: TGTGCCAGCAGTTACAGCTTACTAGCGGGATCCAACAATGAGCAGTTCTTC.

The chain carries TRBV5-6 and TRBJ2-7; no reliable D call. V dropped 0 bases and J dropped 3 bases, with 13 bases sitting between them. Germline CDR1 SGHDT, CDR2 YYEEEE. This CDR3 contains 15 residues. CDR3 nucleotide sequence: TGTGCCAGCAGCTTGGGCCCCGGTCCAGGCTACGAGCAGTACTTC. Translated: CASSLGPGPGYEQYF.

This chain connects TRBV18 to TRBJ2-5; D possibly corresponds to TRBD2 (5 bases). Germline lookup yields CDR1 KGHSH and CDR2 LQKENI. CDR3 length: 14 residues. V was pared by 1 base and J by 5 bases, with 11 bases between. CDR3 in amino acids: CASSPRRDGETQYF. The CDR3 DNA reads TGTGCCAGCTCACCACGCCGGGATGGGGAGACCCAGTACTTC.

This clone was recorded only once. J is TRBJ1-1 and V is TRBV6-5, with 9 bases lining up with TRBD1. J lost 1 base, V lost 8 bases, and 8 bases had no gene match. The CDR3 extends over 15 amino acids. Germline loops: CDR1 MNHEY, CDR2 SVGAGI. The CDR3 nucleotides are TGTGCCAGCTGGAGGGACAGGGAGGAGAACACTGAAGCTTTCTTT. As protein: CASWRDREENTEAFF.

The CDR3 DNA reads TGTGCCAGCACGTGGGACAGACTCAACTATGGCTACACCTTC. Residues: CASTWDRLNYGYTF. This chain uses TRBV2 with TRBJ1-2; 7 nucleotides match TRBD1. The CDR3 is 14 residues long. Trimming took 7 bases from V and 2 from J; bases not matched to a gene: 7. The germline V gene encodes CDR1 SNHLY and CDR2 FYNNEI.

This clone turned up a few times. V gene TRBV5-1 combines with J gene TRBJ1-5; possibly TRBD1 for D (5 bases). The CDR3 spans 13 residues. Germline V gene sequence: CDR1 SGHRS, CDR2 YFSETQ. V gave up 2 bases and J gave up 3 bases, with 6 bases separating them. This CDR3 reads CASSLGDNQPQHF. In DNA form, the CDR3 reads TGCGCCAGCAGCTTAGGGGACAATCAGCCCCAGCATTTT.

V and J are TRBV21-1 and TRBJ2-3; TRBD2 is taken as the D call from the table, unchecked against the DNA. TRBV21-1 represents a pseudogene. The CDR3 extends over 14 amino acids. The DNA for the CDR3 is TGTGCCAGCAGCAAAAGGCGGGCCTCAGATACGCAGTATTTT. This codes for CASSKRRASDTQYF.

The rearrangement uses TRBV11-2 and TRBJ1-2; possible D gene TRBD1, 5 bases. Trimming removed 0 bases at V and 6 bases at J, with 8 bases between. Germline assignment: CDR1 SGHAT and CDR2 FQNNGV. CDR3 length equals 13 residues. CDR3 nucleotide sequence: TGTGCCAGCAGCTTAGACAGGGTTCATGGCTACACCTTC. Translating it yields CASSLDRVHGYTF. Looking up the rest from reference TRBV11-2 and TRBJ1-2 gives the full variable domain: EAGVAQSPRYKIIEKRQSVAFWCNPISGHATLYWYQQILGQGPKLLIQFQNNGVVDDSQLPKDRFSAERLKGVDSTLKIQPAKLEDSAVYLCASSLDRVHGYTFGSGTRLTVV.

The rearrangement links TRBV27 to TRBJ1-1; D gene unclear. Trimming cost V 0 bases and J 6 bases, with 17 bases left between them. The CDR3 totals 16 residues. Germline CDR1 MNHEY, CDR2 SMNVEV (reference sequence). CDR3 loop: CASSLSTLKTSAEAFF. CDR3 bases: TGTGCCAGCAGTTTATCGACCCTGAAAACTAGCGCTGAAGCTTTCTTT.

The rearrangement uses TRBV6-5 and TRBJ2-7; 8 bases are shared with TRBD2. The CDR3 totals 14 residues. With 6 bases clipped from V and 4 bases from J, the junction kept 8 bases outside the gene matches. Germline assignment: CDR1 MNHEY and CDR2 SVGAGI. CDR3 amino acids: CASSAGLDSYEQYF. CDR3 sequence (DNA): TGTGCCAGCAGCGCGGGACTAGATTCGTACGAGCAGTACTTC.

The chain couples TRBV5-1 to TRBJ2-5; 9 bases are a match to TRBD2. Germline CDR1 SGHRS, CDR2 YFSETQ. The V gene end was trimmed by 0 bases and the J gene end by 1 base; junction bases not matched to a gene: 4. The CDR3 totals 16 residues. Here the CDR3 reads CASSLAPSGAQETQYF. CDR3 nucleotides: TGCGCCAGCAGCTTGGCGCCTAGCGGGGCCCAAGAGACCCAGTACTTC.

This clone was seen a few times. The chain employs TRBV29-1 and TRBJ2-7; D may be TRBD1 (6 bases). V shed 3 bases and J shed 3 bases, with 21 bases lying between them. The CDR3 runs 16 residues. Germline CDR1 is SQVTM and CDR2 is ANQGSEA. CDR3 sequence reads: CSVEGGEDRWGYEQYF. In nucleotides, the CDR3 is TGCAGCGTTGAGGGTGGAGAAGACAGGTGGGGCTACGAGCAGTACTTC.